The clone carrying this T cell receptor beta chain was recorded a few times. Its antigen is not known. The data originate from a study of T cells in Graves' hyperthyroidism and ophthalmopathy. Each patient was aged 18 to 65 and had newly diagnosed hyperthyroidism of under 2 months' duration. PBMCs were collected from an approximately 9.4 ml volume of fresh peripheral blood. The TCR beta CDR3 regions underwent amplification using RNA transcripts as the source. The HTBI primer set drove a first-round RT-PCR of the TCR CDR3. A single record per CDR3 protein comes from TCRdb applying MiXCR to the multiplex PCR reads. The top ten hold about 9% of the sample, which has roughly 800,000 distinct CDR3 sequences, over 35% seen once. Study-wide findings and caveats: Ophthalmopathy cases were set apart from stable hyperthyroidism by a 13 V-J model. Among thyroid clonotypes expanded above 0.001, most also appeared in blood.

Germline V gene lookup returns CDR1 SEHNR and CDR2 FQNEAQ (reference sequence). The V and J ends lost 5 bases and 2 bases respectively, with 13 bases between them. This CDR3 has 16 amino acids. The V and J genes are TRBV7-9 and TRBJ1-6; no clear D. This clonotype was obtained from a man aged 18 to 29 with Graves' hyperthyroidism. The source material was blood. CDR3 nucleotides: TGTGCCAGCAGCCCTCGGGCTGGGACCTATAATTCACCCCTCCACTTT. Its protein product is CASSPRAGTYNSPLHF.